The rows below give T cell receptor beta chains drawn from one sample of a study of shared clonotypes between healthy human individuals. Sequencing was performed with immunoSEQ multiplex PCR; in TCRdb, only in-frame clones are kept and a portion is missing. The table lists about 700,000 clones, over 65% of them singletons. Sequencing used memory CD4+ T cells sorted from blood. Receptor source: a young woman in good health. CDR3s include the opening cysteine and the closing phenylalanine or tryptophan. D genes are given only for firm matches. Clone size is given for some rows only: seen once, a few or many times, or a class if the clone is expanded.

j_gene | abundance | d_gene | v_gene | CDR3aa | CDR3nt
TRBJ2-5 | . | TRBD1 | TRBV19 | CASSTQTGEETQYF | TGTGCCAGTAGTACCCAGACAGGGGAAGAGACCCAGTACTTC
TRBJ2-1 | . | . | TRBV25-1 | CASSEFHLAQSSYNEQFF | TGTGCCAGCAGTGAATTTCATCTAGCGCAGAGCTCCTACAATGAGCAGTTCTTC
TRBJ1-5 | . | . | TRBV4-1 | CASSQLDLGFSRNQPQHF | TGCGCCAGCAGCCAGTTGGACTTGGGGTTTAGTCGGAATCAGCCCCAGCATTTT
TRBJ1-1 | many | . | TRBV2 | CASSSDGPTEAFF | TGTGCCAGCAGTTCAGACGGACCCACTGAAGCTTTCTTT
TRBJ2-3 | . | . | TRBV25-1 | CASSEGIRRDTQYF | TGTGCCAGCAGTGAAGGGATACGAAGAGATACGCAGTATTTT
TRBJ2-5 | many | . | TRBV29-1 | CSVRANQETQYF | TGCAGCGTTAGAGCTAACCAAGAGACCCAGTACTTC
TRBJ2-4 | . | . | TRBV28 | CASSSRYRERYF | TGTGCCAGCAGTTCCCGTTATAGGGAGCGGTACTTC
TRBJ1-4 | . | . | TRBV20-1 | CSASSGWEMFF | TGCAGTGCTAGCTCCGGTTGGGAAATGTTTTTT
TRBJ2-5 | . | TRBD2 | TRBV29-1 | CSVTLAGGGTQYF | TGCAGCGTGACACTAGCGGGAGGGGGGACCCAGTACTTC
TRBJ1-1 | . | . | TRBV5-6 | CASSLGWPYRREAFF | TGTGCCAGCAGCTTGGGGTGGCCATACAGACGCGAAGCTTTCTTT
TRBJ2-7 | . | . | TRBV5-1 | CASSLGQGNVYYEQYF | TGCGCCAGCAGCTTGGGGCAGGGCAACGTATACTACGAGCAGTACTTC
TRBJ2-7 | . | TRBD2 | TRBV27 | CASSRRTSGRGEQYF | TGTGCCAGCAGTAGGAGGACTAGCGGGAGGGGCGAGCAGTACTTC
TRBJ2-1 | . | TRBD2 | TRBV5-1 | CASTSGSGFEGEEQFF | TGCGCCAGCACCAGCGGGAGTGGATTTGAGGGAGAGGAGCAGTTCTTC
TRBJ2-1 | once | . | TRBV6-5 | CASSPYSGSYNEQFF | TGTGCCAGCAGCCCATACAGCGGGTCCTACAATGAGCAGTTCTTC
TRBJ2-1 | many | . | TRBV6-4 | CASSDRERDEQFF | TGTGCCAGCAGTGATAGGGAACGGGACGAGCAGTTCTTC
TRBJ2-2 | . | . | TRBV5-6 | CASSPPRSTGELFF | TGTGCCAGCAGCCCGCCCAGGAGCACCGGGGAGCTGTTTTTT
TRBJ1-2 | . | . | TRBV4-1 | CASSQEGGKLDYGYTF | TGCGCCAGCAGCCAAGAGGGTGGAAAGTTGGACTATGGCTACACCTTC
TRBJ2-3 | . | . | TRBV9 | CASSVVGTGDTQYF | TGTGCCAGCAGCGTAGTCGGGACGGGAGATACGCAGTATTTT
TRBJ2-7 | . | TRBD2 | TRBV18 | CASSPGLANDTYEQYF | TGTGCCAGCTCACCGGGACTAGCGAATGATACCTACGAGCAGTACTTC
TRBJ1-1 | . | TRBD1 | TRBV28 | CASSPPGTGGSHRF | TGTGCCAGCAGCCCCCCTGGGACAGGGGGCTCCCACCGTTTT
TRBJ2-5 | . | TRBD2 | TRBV27 | CASSLSDPGLAGKETQYF | TGTGCCAGCAGTTTATCCGATCCTGGACTAGCGGGAAAAGAGACCCAGTACTTC
TRBJ2-2 | . | . | TRBV28 | CASGTPYTGELFF | TGTGCCAGCGGGACACCATACACCGGGGAGCTGTTTTTT
TRBJ1-2 | . | . | TRBV27 | CASSLMAGTNYGYTF | TGTGCCAGCAGTTTAATGGCAGGGACTAACTATGGCTACACCTTC
TRBJ2-2 | . | TRBD2 | TRBV28 | CASSLRLAGVEGGELFF | TGTGCCAGCAGTCTTAGACTAGCGGGAGTAGAGGGCGGGGAGCTGTTTTTT
TRBJ1-1 | . | TRBD1 | TRBV7-9 | CASSRTGENTEAFF | TGTGCCAGCAGCCGGACAGGGGAGAACACTGAAGCTTTCTTT
TRBJ1-2 | . | . | TRBV29-1 | CSVPRTAAYGYTF | TGCAGCGTACCTCGGACAGCCGCCTATGGCTACACCTTC
TRBJ1-3 | many | . | TRBV6-1 | CASTREGGSGNTIYF | TGTGCCAGCACCAGAGAGGGAGGGTCTGGAAACACCATATATTTT
TRBJ1-5 | . | TRBD1 | TRBV28 | CASVHRGRLPPQHF | TGTGCCAGCGTTCACAGGGGCCGCCTTCCCCCCCAGCATTTT
TRBJ2-5 | . | . | TRBV28 | CASGTETQYF | TGTGCCAGCGGGACGGAGACCCAGTACTTC
TRBJ2-3 | . | . | TRBV19 | CASSSGSYTDTQYF | TGTGCCAGTAGTTCCGGGTCATACACAGATACGCAGTATTTT
TRBJ2-5 | . | . | TRBV5-4 | CASSFPTSETQYF | TGTGCCAGCAGCTTCCCAACTAGCGAGACCCAGTACTTC
TRBJ2-3 | once | TRBD1 | TRBV5-6 | CASSRRTGWADTQYF | TGTGCCAGCAGCCGACGGACAGGGTGGGCAGATACGCAGTATTTT
TRBJ2-7 | many | TRBD1 | TRBV6-5 | CASSGTGSSYEQYF | TGTGCCAGCAGTGGGACAGGTTCCTCCTACGAGCAGTACTTC
TRBJ1-1 | . | . | TRBV5-4 | CASSLGRRQLNTEAFF | TGTGCCAGCAGCTTGGGAAGGAGACAACTGAACACTGAAGCTTTCTTT
TRBJ1-4 | . | TRBD1 | TRBV5-8 | CASSLDGTELGKLFF | TGTGCCAGCAGCTTGGATGGGACAGAACTGGGAAAACTGTTTTTT
TRBJ2-7 | . | . | TRBV10-3 | CAISNPTYEQYF | TGTGCCATCAGCAACCCAACCTACGAGCAGTACTTC
TRBJ1-5 | . | . | TRBV9 | CASSVVGASNQPQHF | TGTGCCAGCAGCGTAGTAGGGGCATCTAATCAGCCCCAGCATTTT
TRBJ2-1 | . | TRBD2 | TRBV30 | CAWSRLAGAYNEQFF | TGTGCCTGGAGTCGACTAGCGGGAGCCTACAATGAGCAGTTCTTC
TRBJ1-4 | few | . | TRBV28 | CASSSTPVSEKLFF | TGTGCCAGCAGTTCCACTCCCGTAAGCGAAAAACTGTTTTTT
TRBJ2-7 | . | . | TRBV21-1 | CASRGASGFYEQYF | TGTGCCAGCAGGGGGGCCAGCGGGTTCTACGAGCAGTACTTC
TRBJ2-5 | few | . | TRBV10-3 | CAIRSSIEGSQETQYF | TGTGCCATCAGGTCATCAATAGAGGGATCACAAGAGACCCAGTACTTC
TRBJ2-1 | . | TRBD2 | TRBV28 | CASSYAAGSGPREEGEQFF | TGTGCCAGCAGTTACGCCGCCGGTAGCGGGCCCAGGGAGGAGGGTGAGCAGTTCTTC
TRBJ2-6 | once | TRBD2 | TRBV5-1 | CASSAEGTSGRLGANVLTF | TGCGCCAGCAGCGCGGAAGGGACTAGCGGGAGGCTTGGGGCCAACGTCCTGACTTTC
TRBJ2-2 | . | TRBD2 | TRBV4-1 | CASSQGLAGATGELFF | TGCGCCAGCAGTCAGGGACTAGCGGGAGCCACCGGGGAGCTGTTTTTT
TRBJ1-2 | . | TRBD1 | TRBV5-4 | CASSLDTGGAGDGYTF | TGTGCCAGCAGCTTGGATACAGGGGGCGCAGGGGATGGCTACACCTTC
TRBJ2-7 | . | . | TRBV23-1 | CAAEGQLTTTSYEQYF | TGCGCCGCCGAAGGACAGCTTACGACTACCTCCTACGAGCAGTACTTC
TRBJ2-7 | . | . | TRBV11-1 | CASSNLRVSYEQYF | TGTGCCAGCAGCAATCTGCGGGTTTCCTACGAGCAGTACTTC
TRBJ2-5 | . | TRBD2 | TRBV5-8 | CASSLEAGGVRTQYF | TGTGCCAGCAGCTTGGAGGCGGGAGGGGTTAGGACCCAGTACTTC
TRBJ2-7 | . | . | TRBV10-3 | CAISERNEQYF | TGTGCCATCAGTGAGAGGAACGAGCAGTACTTC
TRBJ2-5 | . | . | TRBV6-6 | CASSYDGETQYF | TGTGCCAGCAGTTACGACGGGGAGACCCAGTACTTC
TRBJ1-4 | . | . | TRBV7-2 | CASSSRTGHSNEKLFF | TGTGCCAGCAGCTCGAGAACAGGCCACTCTAATGAAAAACTGTTTTTT
TRBJ2-5 | . | . | TRBV4-1 | CASSQEAHKETQYF | TGCGCCAGCAGCCAAGAGGCTCACAAAGAGACCCAGTACTTC
TRBJ2-7 | . | . | TRBV7-9 | CASSLSGPLYEQYF | TGTGCCAGCAGCTTATCCGGCCCCCTCTACGAGCAGTACTTC
TRBJ2-7 | . | TRBD1 | TRBV7-8 | CASSPTGTGWYEQYF | TGTGCCAGCAGCCCTACGGGGACAGGGTGGTACGAGCAGTACTTC
TRBJ1-1 | . | . | TRBV6-1 | CASTSQQGSEAFF | TGTGCCAGCACATCCCAACAGGGCTCAGAAGCTTTCTTT
TRBJ2-7 | . | . | TRBV7-6 | CASSLRQDYEQYF | TGTGCCAGCAGCTTAAGGCAGGATTACGAGCAGTACTTC
TRBJ2-3 | . | . | TRBV28 | CASSSGDADTQYF | TGTGCCAGCAGTTCCGGGGACGCAGATACGCAGTATTTT
TRBJ1-5 | . | . | TRBV15 | CATSRGQINQPQHF | TGTGCCACCAGCAGAGGACAGATCAATCAGCCCCAGCATTTT
TRBJ2-7 | . | . | TRBV10-1 | CATPTVPTYEQYF | TGCGCCACCCCGACGGTCCCCACCTACGAGCAGTACTTC